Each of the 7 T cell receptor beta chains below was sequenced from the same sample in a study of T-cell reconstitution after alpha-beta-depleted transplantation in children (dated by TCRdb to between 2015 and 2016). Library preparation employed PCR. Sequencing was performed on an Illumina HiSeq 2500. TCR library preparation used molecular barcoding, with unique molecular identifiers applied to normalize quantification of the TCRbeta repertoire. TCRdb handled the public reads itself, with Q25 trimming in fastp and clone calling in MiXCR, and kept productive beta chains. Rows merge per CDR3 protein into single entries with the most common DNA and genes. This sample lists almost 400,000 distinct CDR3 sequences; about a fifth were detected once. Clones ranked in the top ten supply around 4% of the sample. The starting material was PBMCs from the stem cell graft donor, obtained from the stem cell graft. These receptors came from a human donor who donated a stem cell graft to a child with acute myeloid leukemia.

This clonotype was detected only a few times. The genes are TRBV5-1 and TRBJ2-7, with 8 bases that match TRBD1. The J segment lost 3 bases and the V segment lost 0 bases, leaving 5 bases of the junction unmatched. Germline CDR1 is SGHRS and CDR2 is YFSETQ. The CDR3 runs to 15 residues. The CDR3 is CASSLDADRVYEQYF. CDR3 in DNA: TGCGCCAGCAGCTTGGATGCGGACAGGGTCTACGAGCAGTACTTC.

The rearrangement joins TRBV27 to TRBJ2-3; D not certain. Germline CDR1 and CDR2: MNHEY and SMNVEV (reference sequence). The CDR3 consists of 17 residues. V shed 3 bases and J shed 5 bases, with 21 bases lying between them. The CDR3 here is CASSFMATLVRRDTQYF. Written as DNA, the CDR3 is TGTGCCAGCAGTTTTATGGCTACCCTAGTAAGAAGAGATACGCAGTATTTT.

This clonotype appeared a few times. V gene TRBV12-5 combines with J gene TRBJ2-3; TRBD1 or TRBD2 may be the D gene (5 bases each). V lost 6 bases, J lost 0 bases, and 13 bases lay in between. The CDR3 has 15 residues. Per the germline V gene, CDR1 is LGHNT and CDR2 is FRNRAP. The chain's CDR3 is CASGGAGFSTDTQYF. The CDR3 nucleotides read TGTGCTAGTGGGGGAGCAGGGTTCAGCACAGATACGCAGTATTTT.

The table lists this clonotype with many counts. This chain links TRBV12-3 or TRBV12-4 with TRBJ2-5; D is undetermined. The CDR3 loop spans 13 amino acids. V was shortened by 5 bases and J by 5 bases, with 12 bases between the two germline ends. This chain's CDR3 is CASSPLGLETQYF. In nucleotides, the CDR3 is TGTGCCAGCAGTCCCTTGGGGTTGGAGACCCAGTACTTC.

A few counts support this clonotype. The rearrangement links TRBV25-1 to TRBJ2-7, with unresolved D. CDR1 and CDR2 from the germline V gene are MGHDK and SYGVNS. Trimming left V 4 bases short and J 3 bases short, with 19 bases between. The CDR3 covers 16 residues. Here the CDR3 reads CASSGSYTESHYEQYF. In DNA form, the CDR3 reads TGTGCCAGCAGTGGAAGTTACACGGAGAGCCACTACGAGCAGTACTTC.

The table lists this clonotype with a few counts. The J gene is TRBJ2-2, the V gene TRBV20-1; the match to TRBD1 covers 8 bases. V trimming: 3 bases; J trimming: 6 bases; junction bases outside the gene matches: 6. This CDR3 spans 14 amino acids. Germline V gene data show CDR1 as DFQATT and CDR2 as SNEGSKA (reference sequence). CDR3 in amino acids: CSAREAGGPGELFF. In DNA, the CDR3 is TGCAGTGCTAGGGAGGCAGGGGGCCCCGGGGAGCTGTTTTTT.

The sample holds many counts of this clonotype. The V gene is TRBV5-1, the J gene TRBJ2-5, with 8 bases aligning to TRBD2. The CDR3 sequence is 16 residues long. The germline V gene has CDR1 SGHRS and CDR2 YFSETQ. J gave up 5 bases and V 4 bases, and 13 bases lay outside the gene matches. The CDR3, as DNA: TGCGCCAGCAGCACGGCCTCGGGACTAGGTGGGGAGACCCAGTACTTC. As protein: CASSTASGLGGETQYF.